Detailed here is one T cell receptor (beta chain). Its antigen is unidentified. Amplification used 60 Vbeta primers and 13 Jbeta primers. The table came from immunoSEQ multiplex PCR; TCRdb's copy has only in-frame clones and leaves some out. The data contain 150,000 to 200,000 clones, 70% to 85% of them singletons. The sample originates from a study of cytomegalovirus exposure and HLA in healthy donors. Study-wide results and limits: The study listed under 200 cytomegalovirus-associated TCR beta chains.

CDR3 length equals 14 residues. CDR1 SGHRS and CDR2 YFSETQ come from the germline V gene. Germline trimming cut 4 bases from V and 8 bases from J; bases unmatched to any gene: 7. Source material: PBMCs. This sequence was found in a man between 40 and 49 years old in good health and CMV-seropositive. This chain uses TRBV5-1 with TRBJ1-3; the match to TRBD1 covers 9 bases. Written as DNA, the CDR3 is TGCGCCAGCAGCCCCGGACAGGGGACATACACCATATATTTT. It codes for CASSPGQGTYTIYF.